This paragraph reports one T cell receptor (beta chain). The data stem from a study of T cell changes during pregnancy in multiple sclerosis. Germline CDR1 reads MGHDK; CDR2 reads SYGVNS. V was clipped by 6 bases and J by 1 base, with 8 bases between them. The CDR3 extends over 13 amino acids. Measured with immunoSEQ multiplex PCR; TCRdb has only the in-frame clones, and not every one. Of tens of thousands of clones listed, under 95% are singletons. This TCR came from a female donor with multiple sclerosis, enrolled in a pregnancy study. The sample was CD4+ T cells from peripheral blood mononuclear cells, taken in the second trimester of pregnancy. The V call is TRBV25-1, the J call TRBJ2-3; D might be TRBD2 (5 bases). CDR3 sequence (DNA): TGTGCCAGCAGGTTTAGCGGCACAGATACGCAGTATTTT. It specifies CASRFSGTDTQYF.